The rows below give T cell receptor beta chains drawn from one sample of a study of CD8+ T cells in alopecia areata. The table came from immunoSEQ multiplex PCR; TCRdb's copy has only in-frame clones and leaves some out. The data show fewer than 200,000 clones, with 50% to 60% seen just once and roughly 14% held by the top ten. The sample in question was CD4+ T cells sorted from blood, obtained at week 0. The receptors were gathered from a human donor with alopecia areata. Each CDR3 is given with its conserved first and last residue.

j_call v_call cdr3_aa
TRBJ1-1 TRBV7-9 CASSLEANTEAFF
TRBJ1-1 TRBV5-6 CASSLRENTEAFF
TRBJ1-6 TRBV5-1 CASSQHRTDNSPLHF
TRBJ2-5 TRBV19 CASSIPGSQETQYF
TRBJ1-1 TRBV29-1 CSVDGRGGNTEAFF
TRBJ2-2 TRBV30 CAWSLITGELFF
TRBJ2-5 TRBV30 CAGGNYNQETQYF
TRBJ2-4 TRBV11-3 CASSFVQGGRFQYF
TRBJ2-7 TRBV29-1 CSTDGQGTDEQYF
TRBJ2-3 TRBV7-6 CASSLQGRGDTQYF
TRBJ2-7 TRBV18 CASSPGTGYEQYF
TRBJ2-3 TRBV4-1 CASSQLPTGPDTQYF
TRBJ1-6 TRBV2 CASGDGNSPLHF
TRBJ2-7 TRBV5-1 CASSEGTGPLYEQYF
TRBJ2-7 TRBV7-6 CASSRNEQGSEQYF
TRBJ2-1 TRBV4-2 CASSQEVLPGEQFF
TRBJ2-1 TRBV10-3 CAISSGTINEQFF
TRBJ1-1 TRBV7-2 CASSLMGYGTEAFF
TRBJ1-3 TRBV30 CAWSNRAGNTIYF
TRBJ2-7 TRBV25-1 CASTEGTGGSYEQYF
TRBJ1-1 TRBV29-1 CSVGNGNTEAFF
TRBJ1-2 TRBV5-1 CASSLEGGADYGYTF
TRBJ2-3 TRBV6-6 CASSYGWDTQYF
TRBJ2-7 TRBV18 CASSPPGQGGQQYF
TRBJ1-2 TRBV29-1 CSVTDRNYGYTF
TRBJ1-1 TRBV7-8 CASSPKSEAFF
TRBJ1-1 TRBV29-1 CSVSDTEAFF
TRBJ2-7 TRBV10-3 CATTRDIGYEQYF
TRBJ1-3 TRBV30 CAWSVLPGQGASAGNTIYF
TRBJ2-1 TRBV6-1 CATSDTRTGGHNEQFF
TRBJ2-5 TRBV7-2 CASSAKGGGGIETQYF
TRBJ1-5 TRBV10-3 CAIQGLGNQPQHF
TRBJ2-3 TRBV7-9 CAAGGRVFDTQYF
TRBJ2-7 TRBV29-1 CSVGSQAPYEQYF
TRBJ2-3 TRBV15 CATRSISGTDTQYF
TRBJ2-7 TRBV15 CATSRGYYEQYF
TRBJ2-6 TRBV29-1 CSATSGANVLTF
TRBJ2-3 TRBV29-1 CSVERRQPSTDTQYF
TRBJ2-7 TRBV5-1 CASSLAGTVYEQYF
TRBJ1-2 TRBV5-1 CASTLDRFPNYGYTF
TRBJ1-5 TRBV5-1 CASSLAGGPEGGPQHF
TRBJ1-1 TRBV30 CAWSPAGGAFF
TRBJ1-4 TRBV28 CASSFWDKDEKLFF
TRBJ2-2 TRBV29-1 CSSGTNTGELFF
TRBJ2-1 TRBV30 CAWSPRTSGAPANEQFF
TRBJ1-6 TRBV4-2 CASSQELVGALNSPLHF
TRBJ1-2 TRBV18 CASSPRLPGTGLSYGYTF
TRBJ1-6 TRBV9 CASSTEQGVNSPLHF
TRBJ2-5 TRBV12-5 CASGYKQGLETQYF
TRBJ1-2 TRBV2 CASRGGFNYGYTF
TRBJ2-7 TRBV5-6 CASSSLWPGAGHYEQYF
TRBJ1-2 TRBV6-5 CASTLGTGYGYTF
TRBJ2-5 TRBV29-1 CSVDRDRAKTQYF
TRBJ2-5 TRBV14 CASSPGGTRQETQYF
TRBJ2-5 TRBV15 CATSRAGTRGETQYF
TRBJ2-7 TRBV29-1 CSIRPRDLYEQYF
TRBJ2-1 TRBV10-3 CAIADNEQFF